This T cell receptor (beta chain) was captured in a study of cytomegalovirus exposure and HLA in healthy donors. Background on the study: Unique TCR beta sequences numbering some 120 million came from about 179 million T cells in an earlier analysis. Study-level findings and limits: From TCR beta sequences, most subjects' HLA-A and HLA-B alleles were reportedly predicted accurately. In a later analysis, approximately 15,000 TCR beta sequences were associated with HLA alleles at 0.05 false discovery rate. Clonal expansion was found to be greater in HLA-associated TCR beta chains than in equally common others in a later analysis.

This clone appeared once. The antigen is unknown. Between the trimmed V and J ends, which lost 1 base and 1 base, there was a span of 28 bases. The CDR3 is 21 residues long. Germline V lookup: CDR1 LNHDA, CDR2 SQIVND (reference sequence). PCR used 60 Vbeta primers and 13 Jbeta primers. Measured with immunoSEQ multiplex PCR; TCRdb has only the in-frame clones, and not every one. The sample yields 95,000 to 150,000 clones, 81% seen once. The sample taken for sequencing was PBMCs. The chain has TRBV19 and TRBJ1-1, with D possibly being TRBD1 (6 bases). This TCR was sampled from a man younger than 30 in good health and CMV-seropositive. As DNA, the CDR3 is TGTGCCAGTAGTATAGTCGGGGGAGGGGGACGTCTCTTTTATTCGAACACTGAAGCTTTCTTT. Amino acid sequence: CASSIVGGGGRLFYSNTEAFF.